A single sample gave rise to the 23 T cell receptor beta chains below, sequenced in a study of blood T cell repertoires in COVID-19. Sequencing used immunoSEQ multiplex PCR; TCRdb keeps in-frame clones, though not all of them. The sample contains hundreds of thousands of clones, approximately 86% of which appear only once. Sample: peripheral blood. Receptor source: a human donor in a cohort sampled during active COVID-19.

DNA for the CDR3: TGTGCCAGCAGCCGCGGGGGGCCCGACACCGGGGAGCTGTTTTTT. Residues: CASSRGGPDTGELFF. This chain connects TRBV11-3 to TRBJ2-2; TRBD2 matches 8 bases. V gave up 5 bases and J gave up 3 bases; unmatched junction bases: 5. Germline values: CDR1 SGHNT, CDR2 YENEEA. This CDR3 contains 15 residues.

This chain links TRBV19 with TRBJ2-2, with 15 nucleotides matching TRBD2. Looked up from germline, CDR1 is LNHDA and CDR2 is SQIVND (reference sequence). The CDR3 runs 18 residues. The ends lost 4 bases at V and 7 bases at J; junction bases unmatched: 10. Here the CDR3 DNA reads TGTGCCAGTAGTAGGACTAGCGGGAGGGAATTTATTATCGGGGAGCTGTTTTTT. Amino acids: CASSRTSGREFIIGELFF.

The chain carries TRBV2 and TRBJ2-3; 9 positions match TRBD2. The CDR3 is 17 amino acids. Germline loops: CDR1 SNHLY, CDR2 FYNNEI. The junction had 9 bases not matched to a gene; V was cut back by 5 bases and J by 0 bases. CDR3 sequence reads: CASSFTGTSSSTDTQYF. CDR3 DNA sequence: TGTGCCAGCAGTTTTACCGGGACTAGCAGTAGCACAGATACGCAGTATTTT.

The chain carries TRBV10-3 and TRBJ1-6; D not certain. V was shortened by 2 bases and J by 9 bases, with 11 bases between the two germline ends. Germline CDR1 and CDR2: ENHRY and SYGVKD. The CDR3 sequence is 14 residues long. This CDR3 reads CAISESGEASPLHF. The CDR3 coding sequence is TGTGCCATCAGTGAGAGCGGGGAGGCTTCACCCCTCCACTTT.

This clone was detected only a few times. The chain combines TRBV5-3 with TRBJ1-3; TRBD1 is a possible D gene (6 bases). TRBV5-3 is classed as an ORF, of uncertain function. The CDR3 runs to 19 residues. Deletions cut 3 bases from V and 4 bases from J, with 26 bases between. CDR3 amino acids: CARSSITKTTGRVGNTIYF. As DNA, the CDR3 is TGTGCCAGAAGCTCAATAACGAAAACGACAGGAAGGGTAGGAAACACCATATATTTT.

CDR3 nucleotide sequence: TGTGCCAGCAGCTCAGAGACTAGCGGGGGGGCCAGGTACGAGCAGTACTTC. The encoded protein is CASSSETSGGARYEQYF. V is TRBV2 and J is TRBJ2-7; 14 nucleotides agree with TRBD2. The V gene end was trimmed by 6 bases and the J gene end by 4 bases; junction bases not matched to a gene: 11. The CDR3 runs to 17 residues. The V gene's germline CDR1 is SNHLY and CDR2 FYNNEI.

The chain joins TRBV19 to TRBJ1-2, with TRBD1 matching 9 bases. Germline values: CDR1 LNHDA, CDR2 SQIVND (reference sequence). With V trimmed by 5 bases and J by 10 bases, 5 bases remained unmatched. CDR3 length: 12 amino acids. The CDR3 reads CASSQGTGHYTF. CDR3 DNA sequence: TGTGCCAGTAGTCAAGGGACAGGGCACTACACCTTC.

V and J are TRBV28 and TRBJ2-2; a weak D match, TRBD1 (7 bases). V was cut by 6 bases and J by 3 bases, with 14 bases left in between. The CDR3 is 15 residues long. Germline V lookup: CDR1 MDHEN, CDR2 SYDVKM. CDR3 sequence reads: CASRAGQWDTGELFF. The CDR3 region has the DNA TGTGCCAGCAGGGCGGGACAGTGGGACACCGGGGAGCTGTTTTTT. The full variable domain, rest sourced from reference TRBV28 and TRBJ2-2, is DVKVTQSSRYLVKRTGEKVFLECVQDMDHENMFWYRQDPGLGLRLIYFSYDVKMKEKGDIPEGYSVSREKKERFSLILESASTNQTSMYLCASRAGQWDTGELFFGEGSRLTVL.

The chain uses TRBV24-1 and TRBJ2-2; TRBD2 agrees at 9 bases. V shed 5 bases, J shed 0 bases, and the junction held 0 bases outside the gene matches. Germline loops: CDR1 KGHDR, CDR2 SFDVKD. CDR3 length equals 15 residues. The CDR3 region is CATSASGANTGELFF. The CDR3, as DNA: TGTGCCACCAGTGCTAGCGGGGCGAACACCGGGGAGCTGTTTTTT.

This rearrangement joins TRBV19 to TRBJ2-7, with D unresolved. V was clipped by 5 bases and J by 8 bases, with 16 bases between them. Germline V lookup: CDR1 LNHDA, CDR2 SQIVND (reference sequence). The length of the CDR3 is 13 residues. CDR3: CASSLQTDSQQYF. In DNA form, the CDR3 reads TGTGCCAGTAGTTTACAAACCGACTCCCAGCAGTACTTC.

J is TRBJ1-3 and V is TRBV7-9; D gene ambiguous. Trimming shortened V by 5 bases and J by 6 bases, and 23 bases separated the two germline ends. The CDR3 spans 17 residues. Per germline, CDR1 SEHNR and CDR2 FQNEAQ (reference sequence). The CDR3 reads CASSPNGRGKVENTIYF. DNA for the CDR3: TGTGCCAGCAGCCCGAACGGACGGGGAAAGGTGGAAAACACCATATATTTT.

The V call is TRBV5-5, the J call TRBJ2-5; 7 bases fit TRBD2. With V trimmed by 1 base and J by 4 bases, 4 bases remained unmatched. CDR1 is SGHKS, CDR2 YYEKEE, per germline (reference sequence). The CDR3 covers 14 residues. The CDR3 nucleotides read TGTGCCAGCAGCTTGTGGGGCGGGAGAGAGACCCAGTACTTC. Residues: CASSLWGGRETQYF.

The V call is TRBV28, the J call TRBJ1-4, with 8 bases that match TRBD1. Germline V gives CDR1 MDHEN, CDR2 SYDVKM. J lost 5 bases, V lost 6 bases, and 2 bases had no gene match. This CDR3 spans 13 amino acids. CDR3 sequence reads: CASSGTGNEKLFF. CDR3 bases: TGTGCCAGCAGCGGGACAGGCAATGAAAAACTGTTTTTT.

The chain links TRBV27 to TRBJ2-2, with D possibly TRBD1 on 5 matching bases. Trimming left V 6 bases short and J 5 bases short, with 10 bases between. This CDR3 has 13 amino acids. From germline, CDR1 is MNHEY and CDR2 SMNVEV (reference sequence). This CDR3 is CASSQGVTGELFF. CDR3 nucleotides: TGTGCCAGCAGCCAAGGGGTTACCGGGGAGCTGTTTTTT.

V usage is TRBV10-3 and J usage is TRBJ2-3; TRBD2 might be the D (6 bases). The CDR3 runs to 12 residues. V lost 6 bases, J lost 4 bases, and 8 bases lay in between. The V gene's germline CDR1 is ENHRY and CDR2 SYGVKD. The CDR3 sequence is CAIRGGSDTQYF. The CDR3 region has the DNA TGTGCCATCAGGGGGGGTTCAGATACGCAGTATTTT.

The V gene is TRBV7-2, the J gene TRBJ1-2; D remains unclear. The CDR3 is 13 amino acids. CDR1 and CDR2 (germline): SGHTA, FQGNSA. Trimming cost V 5 bases and J 5 bases, with 12 bases left between them. The CDR3 nucleotides are TGTGCCAGCAGCCCATATGGGGAGTATGGCTACACCTTC. It is translated as CASSPYGEYGYTF.

In nucleotides, the CDR3 is TGTGCCTGGACCCCGGGACAGATCTCCTACGAGCAGTACTTC. Encoded protein: CAWTPGQISYEQYF. This chain joins TRBV30 and TRBJ2-7, with TRBD1 identical over 7 bases. This CDR3 comprises 14 residues. With 4 bases clipped from V and 0 bases from J, the junction kept 6 bases outside the gene matches. Looked up from germline, CDR1 is GTSNPN and CDR2 is SVGIG (reference sequence).

The chain recombines TRBV30 with TRBJ2-5; 15 bases are a match to TRBD2. Germline-derived CDR1 and CDR2 are GTSNPN and SVGIG (reference sequence). J gave up 5 bases and V 4 bases, and 11 bases lay outside the gene matches. The CDR3 sequence is 17 residues long. The CDR3 protein is CAWTSGTSGGPWETQYF. The CDR3 region has the DNA TGTGCCTGGACCTCCGGGACTAGCGGGGGGCCCTGGGAGACCCAGTACTTC.

The chain uses TRBV30 and TRBJ1-2; weak D call: TRBD1 (6 bases). The V gene lost 5 bases and the J gene lost 4 bases, with 14 bases spanning the gap. Germline-derived CDR1 and CDR2 are GTSNPN and SVGIG (reference sequence). This CDR3 spans 13 amino acids. The DNA of the CDR3 is TGTGCCTGGTCTAATACAGGGATCTATGGCTACACCTTC. Encoded protein: CAWSNTGIYGYTF.

The CDR3 nucleotides are TGTGCCAGCAGCCAATACAACCCTAGCGGGAGATCTAATGAGCAGTTCTTC. This gives the protein CASSQYNPSGRSNEQFF. This chain uses TRBV3-1 (or the pseudogene TRBV3-2) with TRBJ2-1; 10 bases agree with TRBD2. The germline V gene has CDR1 LGHDT and CDR2 YNNKEL (reference sequence). The CDR3 has 17 amino acids. V shed 2 bases, J shed 7 bases, and the junction held 11 bases outside the gene matches.

This chain links TRBV6-5 with TRBJ1-4, with D tentatively TRBD1 (5 bases). The CDR3 consists of 16 residues. Trimming shortened V by 0 bases and J by 1 base, and 9 bases separated the two germline ends. Germline V lookup: CDR1 MNHEY, CDR2 SVGAGI. CDR3 residues: CASSYSRGVTNEKLFF. The CDR3 bases are TGTGCCAGCAGTTACTCTCGGGGGGTAACTAATGAAAAACTGTTTTTT.

The J gene is TRBJ2-5, the V gene TRBV4-2, with 10 bases lining up with TRBD2. Looked up from germline, CDR1 is LGHNA and CDR2 is YNFKEQ. V dropped 0 bases and J dropped 7; count of bases not matched to a gene: 5. There are 15 residues in the CDR3. The CDR3 nucleotides read TGTGCCAGCAGCCAAGACGAGCGGGGGGGGGCGACCCAGTACTTC. It is translated as CASSQDERGGATQYF.

This clone has just one count. The V call is TRBV7-9, the J call TRBJ2-2; D perhaps matches TRBD1 (6 bases). V was pared by 1 base and J by 6 bases, with 9 bases between. The V gene's germline CDR1 is SEHNR and CDR2 FQNEAQ (reference sequence). CDR3 length: 14 amino acids. The CDR3 loop reads CASSLGSGAGELFF. The DNA of the CDR3 is TGTGCCAGCAGCTTAGGGTCAGGGGCCGGGGAGCTGTTTTTT. The full variable domain, its missing parts supplied by reference TRBV7-9 and TRBJ2-2, is DTGVSQNPRHKITKRGQNVTFRCDPISEHNRLYWYRQTLGQGPEFLTYFQNEAQLEKSRLLSDRFSAERPKGSFSTLEIQRTEQGDSAMYLCASSLGSGAGELFFGEGSRLTVL.